This T cell receptor beta chain originates from a study of T cell responses to AZD1222 COVID-19 vaccine. Clones were sequenced by immunoSEQ multiplex PCR, and TCRdb holds only the in-frame ones, with some missing. The repertoire holds about 160,000 clones, with under 95% as singletons. The CDR3 is 15 residues long. V was pared by 0 bases and J by 4 bases, with 12 bases between. Germline lookup yields CDR1 ENHRY and CDR2 SYGVKD. The receptor comes from an adult in good health. The chain has TRBV10-3 and TRBJ1-2, with TRBD1 as a possible D gene (5 bases). The sample here was peripheral blood, taken on day 0 of MenACWY control vaccination. The CDR3 nucleotides read TGTGCCATCAGTGAGTCTGGGCGGGGACTCTATGGCTACACCTTC. Translated, it gives CAISESGRGLYGYTF.